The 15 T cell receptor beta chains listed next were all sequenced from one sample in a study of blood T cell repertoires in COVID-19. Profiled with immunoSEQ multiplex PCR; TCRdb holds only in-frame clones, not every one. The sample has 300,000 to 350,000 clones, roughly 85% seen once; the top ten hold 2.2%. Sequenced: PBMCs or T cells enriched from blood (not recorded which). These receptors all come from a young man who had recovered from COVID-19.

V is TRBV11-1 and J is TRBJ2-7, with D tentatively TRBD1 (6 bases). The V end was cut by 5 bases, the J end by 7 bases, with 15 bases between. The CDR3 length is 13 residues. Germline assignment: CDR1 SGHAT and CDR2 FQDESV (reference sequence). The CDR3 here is CASSPGHFWEQYF. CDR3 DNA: TGTGCCAGCAGCCCGGGACATTTTTGGGAGCAGTACTTC.

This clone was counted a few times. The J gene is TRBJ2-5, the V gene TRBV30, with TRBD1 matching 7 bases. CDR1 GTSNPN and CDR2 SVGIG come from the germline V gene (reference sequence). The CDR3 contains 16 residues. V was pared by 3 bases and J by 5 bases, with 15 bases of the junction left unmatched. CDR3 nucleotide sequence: TGTGCCTGGAGCCCACAAGACAGGGCTTTTGGGGAGACCCAGTACTTC. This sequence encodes CAWSPQDRAFGETQYF.

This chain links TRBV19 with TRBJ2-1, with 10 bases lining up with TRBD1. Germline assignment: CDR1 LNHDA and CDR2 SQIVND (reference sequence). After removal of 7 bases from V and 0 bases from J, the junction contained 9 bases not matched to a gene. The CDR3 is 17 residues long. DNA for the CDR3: TGTGCCAGTAACCAAGGACAGGGGGTGGGCTCCTACAATGAGCAGTTCTTC. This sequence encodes CASNQGQGVGSYNEQFF. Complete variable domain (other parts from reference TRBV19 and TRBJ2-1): DGGITQSPKYLFRKEGQNVTLSCEQNLNHDAMYWYRQDPGQGLRLIYYSQIVNDFQKGDIAEGYSVSREKKESFPLTVTSAQKNPTAFYLCASNQGQGVGSYNEQFFGPGTRLTVL.

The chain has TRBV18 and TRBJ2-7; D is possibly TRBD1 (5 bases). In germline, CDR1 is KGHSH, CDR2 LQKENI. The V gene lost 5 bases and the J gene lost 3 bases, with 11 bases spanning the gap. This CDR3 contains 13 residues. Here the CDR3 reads CASSYQGSYEQYF. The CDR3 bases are TGTGCCAGCTCATATCAGGGAAGCTACGAGCAGTACTTC.

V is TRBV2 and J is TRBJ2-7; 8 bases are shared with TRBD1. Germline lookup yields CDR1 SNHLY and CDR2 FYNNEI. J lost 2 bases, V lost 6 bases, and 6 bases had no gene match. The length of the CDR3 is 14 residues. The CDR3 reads CASSPGGRTYEQYF. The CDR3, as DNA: TGTGCCAGCAGCCCAGGGGGCCGAACCTACGAGCAGTACTTC.

The CDR3 loop reads CASGQIATQYF. In nucleotides, the CDR3 is TGTGCCAGCGGGCAAATCGCTACGCAGTATTTT. This chain uses TRBV12-3 or TRBV12-4 with TRBJ2-3; D remains unclear. The CDR3 runs 11 residues. V was clipped by 8 bases and J by 8 bases, with 11 bases between them.

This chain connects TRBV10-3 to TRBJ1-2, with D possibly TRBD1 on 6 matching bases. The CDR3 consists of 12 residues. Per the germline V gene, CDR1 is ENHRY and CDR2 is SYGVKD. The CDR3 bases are TGTGCAGGGGGAAGGGACGGCTATGGCTACACCTTC. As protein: CAGGRDGYGYTF.

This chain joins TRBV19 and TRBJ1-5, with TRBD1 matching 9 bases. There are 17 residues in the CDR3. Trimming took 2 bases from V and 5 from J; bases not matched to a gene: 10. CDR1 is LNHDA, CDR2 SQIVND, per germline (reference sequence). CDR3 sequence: CASSIKGEGQGHQPQHF. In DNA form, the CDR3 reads TGTGCCAGTAGTATAAAAGGTGAGGGACAGGGTCATCAGCCCCAGCATTTT.

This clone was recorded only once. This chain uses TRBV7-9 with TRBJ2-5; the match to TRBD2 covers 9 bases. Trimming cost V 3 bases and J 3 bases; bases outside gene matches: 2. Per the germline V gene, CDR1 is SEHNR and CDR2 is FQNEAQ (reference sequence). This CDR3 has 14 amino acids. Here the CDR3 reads CASSFRTSEETQYF. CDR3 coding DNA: TGTGCCAGCAGCTTCAGGACTAGCGAAGAGACCCAGTACTTC.

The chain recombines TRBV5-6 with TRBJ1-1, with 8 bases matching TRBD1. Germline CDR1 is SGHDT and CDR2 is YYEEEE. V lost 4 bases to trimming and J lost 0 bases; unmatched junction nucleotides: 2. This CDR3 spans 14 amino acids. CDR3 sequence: CASSRGQVNTEAFF. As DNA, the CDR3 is TGTGCCAGCAGCAGGGGACAGGTGAACACTGAAGCTTTCTTT.

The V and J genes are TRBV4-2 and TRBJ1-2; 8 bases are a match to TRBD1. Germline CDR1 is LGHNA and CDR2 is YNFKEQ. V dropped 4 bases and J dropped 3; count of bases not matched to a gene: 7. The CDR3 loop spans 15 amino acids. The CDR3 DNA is TGTGCCAGCAGCCCAGGACAGGGCGGATACTATGGCTACACCTTC. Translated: CASSPGQGGYYGYTF.

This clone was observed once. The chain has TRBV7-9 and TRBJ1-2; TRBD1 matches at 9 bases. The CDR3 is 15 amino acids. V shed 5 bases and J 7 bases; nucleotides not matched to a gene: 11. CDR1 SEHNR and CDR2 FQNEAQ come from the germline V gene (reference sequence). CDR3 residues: CASSLRRTGARGYTF. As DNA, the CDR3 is TGTGCCAGCAGCCTAAGAAGGACAGGGGCGCGTGGCTACACCTTC.

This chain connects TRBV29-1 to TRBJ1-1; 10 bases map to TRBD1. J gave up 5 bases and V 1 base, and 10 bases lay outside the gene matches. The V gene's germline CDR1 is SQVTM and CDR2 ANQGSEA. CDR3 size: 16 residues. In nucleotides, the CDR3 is TGCAGCGTTGAAGTGTATAGGACAGGGGGACGAACTGAAGCTTTCTTT. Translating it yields CSVEVYRTGGRTEAFF.

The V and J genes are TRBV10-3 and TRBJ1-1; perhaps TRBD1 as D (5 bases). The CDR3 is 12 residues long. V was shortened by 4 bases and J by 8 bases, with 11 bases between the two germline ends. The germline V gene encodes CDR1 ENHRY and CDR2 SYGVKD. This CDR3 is CAISAAGREAFF. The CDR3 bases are TGTGCCATCAGTGCGGCGGGACGAGAAGCTTTCTTT.

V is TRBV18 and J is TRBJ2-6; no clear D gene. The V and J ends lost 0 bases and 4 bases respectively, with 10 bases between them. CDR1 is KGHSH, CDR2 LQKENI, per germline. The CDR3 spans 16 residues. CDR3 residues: CASSPPLSLGANVLTF. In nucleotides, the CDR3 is TGTGCCAGCTCACCACCTCTGAGCCTCGGGGCCAACGTCCTGACTTTC.